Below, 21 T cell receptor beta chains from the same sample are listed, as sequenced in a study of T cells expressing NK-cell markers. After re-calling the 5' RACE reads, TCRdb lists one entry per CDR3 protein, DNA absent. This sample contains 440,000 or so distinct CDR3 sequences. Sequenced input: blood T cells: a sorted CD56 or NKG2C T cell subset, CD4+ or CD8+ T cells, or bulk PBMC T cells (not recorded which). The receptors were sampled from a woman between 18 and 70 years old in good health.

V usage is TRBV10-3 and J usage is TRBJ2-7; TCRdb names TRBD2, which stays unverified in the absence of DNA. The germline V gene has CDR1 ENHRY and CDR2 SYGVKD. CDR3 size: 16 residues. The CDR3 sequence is CAISDRQGRSLYEQYF.

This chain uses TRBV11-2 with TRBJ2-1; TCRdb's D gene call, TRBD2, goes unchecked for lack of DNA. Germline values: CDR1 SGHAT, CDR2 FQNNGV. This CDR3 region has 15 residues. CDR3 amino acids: CASSHGLASYNEQFF.

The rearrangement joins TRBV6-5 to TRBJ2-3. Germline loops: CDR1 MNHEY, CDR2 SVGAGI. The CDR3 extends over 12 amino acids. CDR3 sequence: CASSSDFDTQYF.

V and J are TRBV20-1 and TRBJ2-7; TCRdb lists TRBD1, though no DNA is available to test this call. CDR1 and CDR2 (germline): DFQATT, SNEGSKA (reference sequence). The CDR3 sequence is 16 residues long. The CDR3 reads CSAPGQWTEFSYEQYF.

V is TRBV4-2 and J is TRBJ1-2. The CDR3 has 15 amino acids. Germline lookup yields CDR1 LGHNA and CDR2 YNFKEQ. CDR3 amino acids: CASSQDRVKGYGYTF.

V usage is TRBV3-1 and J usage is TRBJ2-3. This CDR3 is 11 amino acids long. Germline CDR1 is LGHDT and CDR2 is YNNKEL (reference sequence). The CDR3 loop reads CASSQELTQYF.

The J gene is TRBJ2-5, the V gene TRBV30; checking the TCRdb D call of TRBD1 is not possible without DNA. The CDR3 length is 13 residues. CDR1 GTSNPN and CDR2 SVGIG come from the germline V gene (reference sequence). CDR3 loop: CAWSVGPVETQYF.

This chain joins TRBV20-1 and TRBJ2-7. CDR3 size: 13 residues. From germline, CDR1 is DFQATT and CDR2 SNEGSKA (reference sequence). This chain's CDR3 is CSASLPLLDEQYF.

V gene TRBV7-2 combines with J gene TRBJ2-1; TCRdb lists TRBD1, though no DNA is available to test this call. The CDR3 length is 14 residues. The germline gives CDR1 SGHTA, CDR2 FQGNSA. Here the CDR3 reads CASTLGTLYNEQFF.

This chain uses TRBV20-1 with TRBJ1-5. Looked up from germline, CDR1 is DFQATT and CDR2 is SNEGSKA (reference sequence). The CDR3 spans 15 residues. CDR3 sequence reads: CSARDDGNSNQPQHF.

The CDR3 spells CASSGGGLAGTNEQFF. The V and J genes are TRBV3-1 and TRBJ2-1; TCRdb returns TRBD2, unconfirmable since there is no DNA. The length of the CDR3 is 16 residues. The germline gives CDR1 LGHDT, CDR2 YNNKEL (reference sequence).

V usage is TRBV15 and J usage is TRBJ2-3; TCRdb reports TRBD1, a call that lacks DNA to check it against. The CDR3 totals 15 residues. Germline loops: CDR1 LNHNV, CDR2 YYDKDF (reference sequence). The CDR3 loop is CATSRGGSSTDTQYF.

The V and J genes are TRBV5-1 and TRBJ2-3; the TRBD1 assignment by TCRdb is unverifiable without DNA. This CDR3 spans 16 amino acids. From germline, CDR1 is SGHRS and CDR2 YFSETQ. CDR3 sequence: CASSLALSPLGDTQYF.

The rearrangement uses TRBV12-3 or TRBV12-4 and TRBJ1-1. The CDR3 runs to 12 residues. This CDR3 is CASNRPNTEAFF.

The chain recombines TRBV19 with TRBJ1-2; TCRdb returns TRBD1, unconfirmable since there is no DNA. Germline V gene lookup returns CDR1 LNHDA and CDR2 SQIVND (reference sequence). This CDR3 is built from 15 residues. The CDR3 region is CASSPYGGSNYGYTF.

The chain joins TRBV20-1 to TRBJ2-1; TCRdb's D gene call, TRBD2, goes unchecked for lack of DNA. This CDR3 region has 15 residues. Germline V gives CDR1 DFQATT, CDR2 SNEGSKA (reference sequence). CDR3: CSARGLARSYNEQFF.

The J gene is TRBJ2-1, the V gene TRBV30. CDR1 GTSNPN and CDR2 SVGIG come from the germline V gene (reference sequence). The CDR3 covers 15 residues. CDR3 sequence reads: CAWSAHLGLRNEQFF.

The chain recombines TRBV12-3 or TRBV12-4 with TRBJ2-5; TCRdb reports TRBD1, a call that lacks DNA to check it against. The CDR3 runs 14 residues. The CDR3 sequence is CASSLGRGTETQYF.

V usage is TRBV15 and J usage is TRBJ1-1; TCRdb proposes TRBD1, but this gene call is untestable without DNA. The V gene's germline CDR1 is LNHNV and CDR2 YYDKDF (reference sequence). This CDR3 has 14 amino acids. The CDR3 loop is CATSRKGGGTEAFF.

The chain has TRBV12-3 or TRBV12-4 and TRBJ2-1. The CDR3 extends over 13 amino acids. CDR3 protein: CASMGNLDNEQFF.

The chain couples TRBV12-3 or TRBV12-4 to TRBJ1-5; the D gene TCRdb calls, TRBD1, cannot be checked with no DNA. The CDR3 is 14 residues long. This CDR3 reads CASGTYRANQPQHF.